The present T cell receptor (beta chain) was sequenced within a study of T cell repertoires in ileal Crohn's disease. The study's findings and limits: Compared with non-smokers, active smokers at surgery showed more clonal expansions.

Repertoires were generated with immunoSEQ multiplex PCR, while TCRdb's copy carries only in-frame clones and drops some. The table shows fewer than 5,500 clones, with around 84% occurring only once. Points on this clone: No antigen is known for it.

V lost 1 base and J lost 5, with 11 bases in between. Per the germline V gene, CDR1 is LGHNT and CDR2 is FRNRAP. This CDR3 is 14 amino acids long. V and J are TRBV12-5 and TRBJ2-5; D ambiguous. Sequencing used ileal tissue. The TCR sequence derives from an adult with Crohn's disease. The CDR3 protein is CASGLDLGTETQYF. The CDR3 nucleotides are TGTGCTAGTGGTTTGGATCTAGGAACGGAGACCCAGTACTTC.